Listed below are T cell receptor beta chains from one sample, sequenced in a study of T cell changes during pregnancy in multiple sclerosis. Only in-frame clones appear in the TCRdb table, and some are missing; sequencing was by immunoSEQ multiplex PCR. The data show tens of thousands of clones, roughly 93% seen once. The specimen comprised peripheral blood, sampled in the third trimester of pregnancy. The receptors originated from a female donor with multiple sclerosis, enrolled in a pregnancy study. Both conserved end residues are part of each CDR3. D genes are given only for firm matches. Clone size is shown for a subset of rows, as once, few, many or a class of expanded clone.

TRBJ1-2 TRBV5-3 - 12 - CARSPPGGGYTF TGTGCCAGAAGCCCGCCGGGGGGTGGCTACACCTTC
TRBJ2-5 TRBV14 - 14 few CASSQARERETQYF TGTGCCAGCAGCCAAGCGCGGGAAAGAGAGACCCAGTACTTC
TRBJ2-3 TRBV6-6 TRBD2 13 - CADTSGRADTQYF TGTGCCGATACAAGCGGGAGAGCAGATACGCAGTATTTT
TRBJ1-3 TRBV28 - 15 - CASTQQVFRGNTIYF TGTGCCAGCACCCAACAAGTATTTCGTGGAAACACCATATATTTT
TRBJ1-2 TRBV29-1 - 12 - CSVVRQDYGYTF TGCAGCGTTGTCAGACAGGACTATGGCTACACCTTC
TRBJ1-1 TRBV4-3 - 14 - CASSQDSRGTEAFF TGCGCCAGCAGCCAAGATTCCAGGGGCACTGAAGCTTTCTTT
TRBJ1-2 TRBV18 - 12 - CASSPGTVRCTF TGTGCCAGCTCACCTGGTACGGTGCGGTGCACCTTC
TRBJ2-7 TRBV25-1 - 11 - CASSDTYEQYF TGTGCCAGCAGTGACACCTACGAGCAGTACTTC
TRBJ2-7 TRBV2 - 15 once CASSGGGRLPYEQYF TGTGCCAGCAGTGGAGGGGGACGCCTGCCCTACGAGCAGTACTTC
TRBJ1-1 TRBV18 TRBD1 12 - CASSLRTGRAFF TGTGCCAGCTCCCTCAGGACAGGGCGAGCTTTCTTT
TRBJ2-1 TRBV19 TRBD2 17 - CASSQYSGTSGYNEQFF TGTGCCAGTAGTCAATATTCCGGGACTAGCGGCTACAATGAGCAGTTCTTC
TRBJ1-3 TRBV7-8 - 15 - CASSTTWGPGNTIYF TGTGCCAGCAGCACAACGTGGGGGCCTGGAAACACCATATATTTT
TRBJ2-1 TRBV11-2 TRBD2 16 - CASSFTGTSGYNEQFF TGTGCCAGCAGCTTTACCGGGACTAGCGGATACAATGAGCAGTTCTTC
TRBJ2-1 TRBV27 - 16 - CASSLSGLDNWNEQFF TGTGCCAGCAGTTTATCGGGGCTAGACAACTGGAATGAGCAGTTCTTC
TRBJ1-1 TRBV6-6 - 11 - CASSARQQAFF TGTGCCAGCAGTGCAAGACAGCAAGCTTTCTTT
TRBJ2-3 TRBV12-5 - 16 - CASGSLTGMSTDTQYF TGTGCTAGTGGTTCCCTCACAGGGATGAGCACAGATACGCAGTATTTT
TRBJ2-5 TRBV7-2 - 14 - CASSLLGSAETQYF TGTGCCAGCAGCTTACTAGGCTCGGCGGAGACCCAGTACTTC
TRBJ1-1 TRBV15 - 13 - CATSLIMGNRAFF TGTGCCACCAGCCTAATTATGGGGAACAGGGCTTTCTTT
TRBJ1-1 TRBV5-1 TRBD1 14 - CASSSGQVNTEAFF TGCGCCAGCAGCTCTGGACAGGTGAACACTGAAGCTTTCTTT
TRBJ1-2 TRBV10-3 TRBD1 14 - CAISEGQGTYGYTF TGTGCCATCAGTGAGGGACAGGGTACCTATGGCTACACCTTC
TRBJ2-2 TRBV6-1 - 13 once CASGTLLGGELFF TGTGCCAGCGGGACACTCCTAGGTGGGGAGCTGTTTTTT
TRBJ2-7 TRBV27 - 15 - CASTVRVGNIYEQYF TGTGCCAGCACCGTACGGGTGGGTAATATCTACGAGCAGTACTTC
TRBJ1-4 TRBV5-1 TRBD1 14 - CASSVTGQNEKLFF TGCGCCAGCAGCGTAACGGGACAGAATGAAAAACTGTTTTTT
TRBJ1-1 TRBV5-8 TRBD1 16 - CASSYVTGVKNTEAFF TGTGCCAGCAGCTACGTTACAGGGGTAAAGAACACTGAAGCTTTCTTT
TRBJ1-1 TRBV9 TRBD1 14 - CASSVEEWDRGAFF TGTGCCAGCAGCGTAGAGGAATGGGACAGGGGAGCTTTCTTT
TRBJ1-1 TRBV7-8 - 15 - CASSPDPQGGTEAFF TGTGCCAGCAGCCCCGACCCGCAGGGAGGGACTGAAGCTTTCTTT
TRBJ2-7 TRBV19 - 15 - CASSIGGGFSYEQYF TGTGCCAGTAGTATTGGAGGGGGCTTCTCCTACGAGCAGTACTTC
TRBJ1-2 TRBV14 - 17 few CASSPSWGQGISYGYTF TGTGCCAGCAGCCCTTCTTGGGGGCAGGGGATTTCCTATGGCTACACCTTC
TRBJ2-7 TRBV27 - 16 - CASSSQKSAVLYEQYF TGTGCCAGCAGTTCACAAAAAAGCGCTGTCCTCTACGAGCAGTACTTC
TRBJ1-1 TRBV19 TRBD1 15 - CASSPDRGRRTEAFF TGTGCCAGTAGTCCCGACAGGGGGCGTCGGACTGAAGCTTTCTTT
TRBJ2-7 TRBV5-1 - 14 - CASSLGGLSYEQYF TGCGCCAGCAGCTTAGGTGGACTGAGTTACGAGCAGTACTTC
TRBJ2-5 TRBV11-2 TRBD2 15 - CASSPGLADYETQYF TGTGCCAGCAGCCCGGGACTAGCGGACTACGAGACCCAGTACTTC
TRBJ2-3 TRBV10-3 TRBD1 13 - CAISDVTGNTQYF TGTGCCATCAGCGATGTGACAGGGAATACGCAGTATTTT
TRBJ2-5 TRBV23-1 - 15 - CASSQSPGIQETQYF TGCGCCAGCAGTCAATCACCGGGGATCCAAGAGACCCAGTACTTC
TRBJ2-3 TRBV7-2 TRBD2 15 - CASSLELARTDTQYF TGTGCCAGCAGCTTAGAACTAGCGCGCACAGATACGCAGTATTTT
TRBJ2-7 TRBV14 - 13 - CASSHYRVYEQYF TGTGCCAGCAGCCATTACAGGGTGTACGAGCAGTACTTC
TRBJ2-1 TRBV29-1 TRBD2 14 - CSGELAGIYNEQFF TGCAGCGGTGAACTAGCGGGGATATACAATGAGCAGTTCTTC
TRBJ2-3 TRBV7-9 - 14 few CASSSSSGPDTQYF TGTGCCAGCAGCTCATCCAGCGGTCCAGATACGCAGTATTTT
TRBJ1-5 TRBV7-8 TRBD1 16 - CASSPGTAHAIQPQHF TGTGCCAGCAGCCCAGGGACAGCCCATGCAATTCAGCCCCAGCATTTT
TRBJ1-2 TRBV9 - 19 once CASGFDTGLPLGTNYGYTF TGTGCCAGCGGGTTCGATACGGGACTCCCATTGGGCACTAACTATGGCTACACCTTC
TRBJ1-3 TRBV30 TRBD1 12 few CAWRDRANTIYF TGTGCCTGGAGAGACAGGGCTAACACCATATATTTT
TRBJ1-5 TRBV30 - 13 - CAWSSQSNQPQHF TGTGCCTGGAGTTCTCAGTCGAATCAGCCCCAGCATTTT
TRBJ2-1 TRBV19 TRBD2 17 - CASSIDLASGSGNEQFF TGTGCCAGTAGTATAGATCTGGCGAGCGGGAGTGGCAATGAGCAGTTCTTC
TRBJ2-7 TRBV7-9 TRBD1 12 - CASSLGQLEQYF TGTGCCAGCAGCTTGGGACAGCTCGAGCAGTACTTC
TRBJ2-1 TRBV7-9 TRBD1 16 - CASSLSRDRGQDEQFF TGTGCCAGCAGCTTATCCCGGGACAGGGGGCAAGATGAGCAGTTCTTC
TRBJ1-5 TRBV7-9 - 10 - CASPSQPQHF TGTGCCAGCCCGAGTCAGCCCCAGCATTTT
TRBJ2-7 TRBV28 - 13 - CASEDESSYEQYF TGTGCCAGCGAGGATGAGAGCTCCTACGAGCAGTACTTC
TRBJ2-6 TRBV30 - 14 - CAAEGQSGANVLTF TGTGCCGCGGAAGGACAGTCTGGGGCCAACGTCCTGACTTTC
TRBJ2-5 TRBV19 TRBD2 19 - CASSISGTSGRAGQETQYF TGTGCCAGTAGTATCTCCGGGACTAGCGGGAGGGCGGGGCAAGAGACCCAGTACTTC
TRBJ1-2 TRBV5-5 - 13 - CASSADSPYGYTF TGTGCCAGCAGCGCGGACAGTCCTTATGGCTACACCTTC
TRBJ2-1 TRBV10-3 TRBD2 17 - CATFRGGGSGPDNEQFF TGTGCCACCTTTCGCGGCGGGGGTTCGGGGCCCGACAATGAGCAGTTCTTC
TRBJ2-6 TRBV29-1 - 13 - CSVRGSGANVLTF TGCAGCGTCCGGGGCTCTGGGGCCAACGTCCTGACTTTC
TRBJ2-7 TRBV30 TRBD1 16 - CAWSLTGTGKRRGQYF TGTGCCTGGAGTCTAACCGGGACAGGGAAAAGGAGGGGGCAGTACTTC